The table lists the clone carrying this T cell receptor beta chain with a few counts. The antigen is not known. The CDR3 runs 15 residues. CDR1 and CDR2 from the germline V gene are SGHRS and YFSETQ. Trimming stripped 3 bases from V and 2 bases from J, with 15 bases between. The record originates from a study of blood T cells in healthy people across ages. Broader study findings: The CMV status of each donor remained undetermined, and this could have confounded shifts in expanded clonotypes.

Next came a second PCR, run for about 7 to 12 cycles, which used a sample-barcoded 5' primer along with a J-beta primer mix. TCRdb reprocessed the 5' RACE reads with MiXCR, giving one entry per CDR3 protein. The table includes 1.4 million to 1.5 million distinct CDR3 sequences, about 43% detected once. The sample comprised blood. This TCR was recovered from a young woman in good health. The gene calls are TRBV5-1 and TRBJ2-7; D perhaps matches TRBD1 (5 bases). CDR3 in DNA: TGCGCCAGCAGCTCCACGTTGACAGATACCTACGAGCAGTACTTC. It translates to CASSSTLTDTYEQYF.